This entry is about one T cell receptor beta chain. No antigen is known for it. The germline gives CDR1 MGHDK, CDR2 SYGVNS. With 1 base removed from V and 6 bases from J, the gap between germline ends came to 7 bases. The CDR3 extends over 13 amino acids. The sample originates from a study of CD8 T cells in ankylosing spondylitis. Study-wide results and limits: Disease-linked clones were CD8+ and relatively rare in peripheral blood. Seemingly distinctive of ankylosing spondylitis blood was a TCR beta motif formed by eight highly homologous variants. Significantly higher representation of disease-linked clones was reported for matched ankylosing spondylitis synovial fluid.

Quantitative 5'-RACE with molecular barcodes produced the TCR beta libraries. TCRdb reprocessed the 5' RACE reads with MiXCR, giving one entry per CDR3 protein. Altogether under 450,000 distinct CDR3 sequences are present, roughly a sixth being singletons, with the ten largest covering approximately 1%. Sequenced input: blood, either unsorted or a sorted T cell fraction (not recorded which). The receptor was derived from a male donor with ankylosing spondylitis. J is TRBJ2-1 and V is TRBV25-1; D is unclear. The CDR3 bases are TGTGCCAGCAGTGAATCGGGTGGCAATGAGCAGTTCTTC. Its protein is CASSESGGNEQFF.